This is a list of T cell receptor beta chains from one sample in a study of cytomegalovirus exposure and HLA in healthy donors. Assay: immunoSEQ multiplex PCR; the TCRdb copy retains only in-frame clones and omits some. Of around 160,000 clones in the sample, approximately 80% were seen once. Sequenced input: PBMCs. The receptor source for this set is a man aged 18-30 years in good health and CMV-seropositive. Each CDR3 is given with its conserved first and last residue. D genes are given only for firm matches. Not all rows give a size; the values are once, few, many and, for expanded clones, a class.

.	TRBV28	.	TRBJ1-2	TGTGCCAGCAGCCCCGTGAGGCAGGGAGGTGGCTACACCTTC	CASSPVRQGGGYTF
.	TRBV14	.	TRBJ2-3	TGTGCCAGCAGCCAGACAGGAGCCCGAATTACAGATACGCAGTATTTT	CASSQTGARITDTQYF
.	TRBV5-1	TRBD2	TRBJ2-1	TGCGCCAGCAGCTTAATAGCGGGATTCAATGAGCAGTTCTTC	CASSLIAGFNEQFF
once	TRBV9	TRBD1	TRBJ2-7	TGTGCCAGCAGCGTGAGGACAGGGCCCTACGAGCAGTACTTC	CASSVRTGPYEQYF
.	TRBV6-5	.	TRBJ2-3	TGTGCCAGCAGACCTAACACAGATACGCAGTATTTT	CASRPNTDTQYF
.	TRBV28	.	TRBJ2-7	TGTGCCAGCAGCCTACCCTGGACTGGCTCCTACGAGCAGTACTTC	CASSLPWTGSYEQYF
.	TRBV4-1	.	TRBJ1-1	TGCGCCAGCAGCCAAGATCGCCCGGGGGGACCTAACACTGAAGCTTTCTTT	CASSQDRPGGPNTEAFF
.	TRBV4-2	TRBD1	TRBJ2-7	TGTGCCAGCAGCCAGGATACAGGGGCTTACGAGCAGTACTTC	CASSQDTGAYEQYF
.	TRBV21-1	.	TRBJ1-1	TGTGCCAGCAGTCCCGTAGGGGTTTTTATGAACACTGAAGCTTTCTTT	CASSPVGVFMNTEAFF
.	TRBV4-2	.	TRBJ2-6	TGTGCCAGCAGCGAGAGTGCTGCTGGGGCCAACGTCCTGACTTTC	CASSESAAGANVLTF
few	TRBV10-3	.	TRBJ2-1	TGTGCCATCAGTGAAGGGACACCCAATGAGCAGTTCTTC	CAISEGTPNEQFF
once	TRBV10-3	.	TRBJ2-7	TGTGCCACCAGTGAAGGTAACAGGGCCCCCTACGAGCAGTACTTC	CATSEGNRAPYEQYF
.	TRBV6-1	.	TRBJ2-6	TGTGCCAGCAGAGAAGCAGGGACTTACTCTGGGGCCAACGTCCTGACTTTC	CASREAGTYSGANVLTF
few	TRBV5-1	.	TRBJ2-3	TGCGCCAGCAGCCTGGCCTGGAGTCGGGATACGCAGTATTTT	CASSLAWSRDTQYF
.	TRBV11-2	.	TRBJ1-2	TGTGCCAGCAGCTTGAGGTTCGGGGATATCGATGGCTACACCTTC	CASSLRFGDIDGYTF
.	TRBV7-6	.	TRBJ2-7	TGTGCCAGCAGCTCCCACGACAGCTACGAGCAGTACTTC	CASSSHDSYEQYF
.	TRBV7-8	.	TRBJ2-5	TGTGCCAGCAGCTTAAGGTGGGGCCTGAACCAAGAGACCCAGTACTTC	CASSLRWGLNQETQYF
.	TRBV27	.	TRBJ1-5	TGTGCCAGCAGCCTAGGGGCCAATCAGCCCCAGCATTTT	CASSLGANQPQHF
.	TRBV7-9	.	TRBJ1-2	TGTGCCAGCAGCTTAGGAGTAATCTCGGACAGTGGATATGGCTACACCTTC	CASSLGVISDSGYGYTF
.	TRBV7-3	TRBD1	TRBJ2-6	TGTGCCAGCAGCAGACAGGGCCGGGCTGACAACGTCCTGACTTTC	CASSRQGRADNVLTF
.	TRBV27	TRBD1	TRBJ1-2	TGTGCCAGCAGTCCTGGACAGGGATACTATGGCTACACCTTC	CASSPGQGYYGYTF
once	TRBV9	.	TRBJ2-2	TGTGCCAGCAGCCTGGAGGGCGGGGAGCTGTTTTTT	CASSLEGGELFF
few	TRBV20-1	.	TRBJ2-7	TGCAGTGCTTGGACAGGGAGGGATCGGTACTTC	CSAWTGRDRYF
once	TRBV12-5	TRBD1	TRBJ2-1	TGTGCTAGTGGTCCTCCGGGACAGATTTACAATGAGCAGTTCTTC	CASGPPGQIYNEQFF
.	TRBV6-4	TRBD2	TRBJ2-1	TGTGCCAGCAGTCCCGGGACTAGCATCTATGAGCAGTTCTTC	CASSPGTSIYEQFF
.	TRBV7-9	TRBD2	TRBJ2-7	TGTGCCAGCAGCTTCACGCGGGGGGTTTCCTACGAGCAGTACTTC	CASSFTRGVSYEQYF
.	TRBV14	TRBD2	TRBJ2-1	TGTGCCAGCAGCCAAGTAAACGCGGGAGGGCCACATGAGCAGTTCTTC	CASSQVNAGGPHEQFF
.	TRBV28	.	TRBJ1-5	TGTGCCAGCAGTTTCCGGGGACTGAATCAGCCCCAGCATTTT	CASSFRGLNQPQHF
.	TRBV10-2	.	TRBJ1-5	TGCGCCAGCACTGAGTCCGCAGCAGACAATAGCAATCAGCCCCAGCATTTT	CASTESAADNSNQPQHF
.	TRBV5-6	.	TRBJ1-2	TGTGCCAGCAGCTTTCCGGGACAAAATTTTTGGGGCGGCTACACCTTC	CASSFPGQNFWGGYTF
.	TRBV7-2	.	TRBJ2-3	TGTGCCAGCAGCTTACCCTCTGCGGATACGCAGTATTTT	CASSLPSADTQYF
.	TRBV7-8	.	TRBJ2-1	TGTGCCAGCAGCTTAGGAACAGATTACAATGAGCAGTTCTTC	CASSLGTDYNEQFF
.	TRBV9	.	TRBJ1-1	TGTGCCAGCAGCGCCCTTTTTACAGGGAACACTGAAGCTTTCTTT	CASSALFTGNTEAFF
few	TRBV10-3	TRBD2	TRBJ2-5	TGTGCCATCAGCGAACTAGCGGGAGGGAAAGAGACCCAGTACTTC	CAISELAGGKETQYF
.	TRBV19	.	TRBJ1-2	TGTGCCAGTAGTATATCCAGGGGAAACTATGGCTACACCTTC	CASSISRGNYGYTF
.	TRBV12-5	.	TRBJ2-1	TGTGCTAGTGGTTACGGACAGGAGCAGTTCTTC	CASGYGQEQFF
few	TRBV25-1	TRBD1	TRBJ2-7	TGTGCCAGCAGGGCCGGGACAGGGGGCTACTACGAGCAGTACTTC	CASRAGTGGYYEQYF
.	TRBV6-5	TRBD2	TRBJ2-1	TGTGCCAGCAGTCCTACTAGCGGGGCTATCAATGAGCAGTTCTTC	CASSPTSGAINEQFF
.	TRBV27	.	TRBJ2-2	TGTGCCAGTCGAACCCGGGACATCCCCGGGGAGCTGTTTTTT	CASRTRDIPGELFF
few	TRBV25-1	TRBD2	TRBJ2-5	TGTGCCAGCAGGGGAGCGGGAGGGAGAGGGGCTAAAGAGACCCAGTACTTC	CASRGAGGRGAKETQYF
.	TRBV19	TRBD1	TRBJ1-5	TGTGCCAGTAGTCGACCGGGACAGGGCTTCTGGCCCCAGCATTTT	CASSRPGQGFWPQHF
.	TRBV10-3	.	TRBJ2-5	TGTGCCATCAGTGACCAGACTAGGGGGGGAGAGACCCAGTACTTC	CAISDQTRGGETQYF
.	TRBV7-3	.	TRBJ1-2	TGTGCCAGCAGCTTAGGGGGCAGTCCCACTGGCTACACCTTC	CASSLGGSPTGYTF
.	TRBV2	.	TRBJ2-3	TGTGCCAGCAGTGAGGGACACCGGGGAACTAGCACAGATACGCAGTATTTT	CASSEGHRGTSTDTQYF
.	TRBV28	TRBD1	TRBJ1-1	TGTGCCAGCAGCAGTCCCGGGACAGGGTCGAACACTGAAGCTTTCTTT	CASSSPGTGSNTEAFF
few	TRBV19	TRBD2	TRBJ2-3	TGTGCCAGTAGTATCGGACTAGCGGGAGGGTTCACAGATACGCAGTATTTT	CASSIGLAGGFTDTQYF
.	TRBV9	.	TRBJ1-1	TGTGCCAGCAGCGTAGTAGGGGGGGCAGACACTGAAGCTTTCTTT	CASSVVGGADTEAFF
.	TRBV27	TRBD1	TRBJ2-3	TGTGCCAGCAGTCGACAGGGCTTAAGCACAGATACGCAGTATTTT	CASSRQGLSTDTQYF
.	TRBV7-8	TRBD1	TRBJ2-3	TGTGCCAGCGGATCCGGGACAGGCCACACAGATACGCAGTATTTT	CASGSGTGHTDTQYF
.	TRBV7-8	TRBD2	TRBJ2-7	TGTGCCAGCACCCTCCTGGGGGGGAGCTCCTACGAGCAGTACTTC	CASTLLGGSSYEQYF
.	TRBV4-1	.	TRBJ1-1	TGCGCCAGCAGCCTCTTATTGACAGATATGAACACTGAAGCTTTCTTT	CASSLLLTDMNTEAFF
few	TRBV14	.	TRBJ2-4	TGTGCCAGCAGCCAAGGGGTCAGGGTTACGGACATTCAGTACTTC	CASSQGVRVTDIQYF
.	TRBV4-1	.	TRBJ1-3	TGCGCCAGCAGCCGAAGCGCATTTCCGGGTCCAGACTCTGGAAACACCATATATTTT	CASSRSAFPGPDSGNTIYF
.	TRBV4-1	TRBD2	TRBJ2-1	TGCGCCAGCAGCCAACAGTTGAGCGGGAGCTCCTACAATGAGCAGTTCTTC	CASSQQLSGSSYNEQFF
.	TRBV27	.	TRBJ2-1	TGTGCCAGCAGGCTCCAGGGTGTAATATCCTACAATGAGCAGTTCTTC	CASRLQGVISYNEQFF
.	TRBV30	.	TRBJ2-3	TGTGCCTGGAGTGTCCAGATAAGAGATACGCAGTATTTT	CAWSVQIRDTQYF
.	TRBV7-7	TRBD1	TRBJ2-1	TGTGCTAGCAGCTTAGACAGGGGCGAGTACAATGAGCAGTTCTTC	CASSLDRGEYNEQFF
.	TRBV7-3	.	TRBJ2-3	TGTGCCAGCAGCTGGGGGGACTTCACAGATACGCAGTATTTT	CASSWGDFTDTQYF
.	TRBV15	TRBD1	TRBJ1-4	TGTGCCACCAGCAGAGATCTCAGGGACAGATTTTTT	CATSRDLRDRFF
.	TRBV6-6	TRBD2	TRBJ2-4	TGTGCCAGCAGTTACTTCGCGGGGGAAAACATTCAGTACTTC	CASSYFAGENIQYF